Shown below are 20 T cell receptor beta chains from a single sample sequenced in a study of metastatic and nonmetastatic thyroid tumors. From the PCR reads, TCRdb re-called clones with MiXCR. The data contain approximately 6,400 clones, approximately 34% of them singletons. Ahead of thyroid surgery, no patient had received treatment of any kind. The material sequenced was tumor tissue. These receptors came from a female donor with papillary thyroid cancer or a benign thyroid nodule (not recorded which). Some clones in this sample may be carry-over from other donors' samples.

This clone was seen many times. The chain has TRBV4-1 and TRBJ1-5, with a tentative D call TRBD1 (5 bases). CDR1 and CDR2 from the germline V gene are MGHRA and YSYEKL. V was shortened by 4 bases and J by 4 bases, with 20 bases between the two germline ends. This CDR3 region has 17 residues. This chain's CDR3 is CASSLHGGGGANQPQHF. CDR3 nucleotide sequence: TGCGCCAGCAGCCTTCATGGGGGGGGAGGTGCGAATCAGCCCCAGCATTTT.

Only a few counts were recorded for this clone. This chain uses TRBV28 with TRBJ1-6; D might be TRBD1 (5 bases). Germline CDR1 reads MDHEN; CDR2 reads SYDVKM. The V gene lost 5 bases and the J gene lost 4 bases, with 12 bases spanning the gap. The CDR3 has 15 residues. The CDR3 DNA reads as TGTGCCAGCAGTCCGCAGGGTGTTTATAATTCACCCCTCCACTTT. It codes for CASSPQGVYNSPLHF.

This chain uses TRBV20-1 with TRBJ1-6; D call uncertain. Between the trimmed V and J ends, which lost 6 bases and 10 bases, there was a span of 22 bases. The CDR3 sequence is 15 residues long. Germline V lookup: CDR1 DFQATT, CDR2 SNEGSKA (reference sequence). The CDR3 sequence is CSAGGRVMSSSPLHF. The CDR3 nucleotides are TGCAGTGCAGGAGGGAGGGTTATGTCCTCCTCACCCCTCCACTTT.

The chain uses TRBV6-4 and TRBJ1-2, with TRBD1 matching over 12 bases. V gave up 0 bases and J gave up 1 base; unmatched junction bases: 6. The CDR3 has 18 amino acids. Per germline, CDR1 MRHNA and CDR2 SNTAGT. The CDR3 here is CASSDSKGQGAINYGYTF. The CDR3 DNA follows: TGTGCCAGCAGTGACTCGAAGGGACAGGGGGCTATTAACTATGGCTACACCTTC.

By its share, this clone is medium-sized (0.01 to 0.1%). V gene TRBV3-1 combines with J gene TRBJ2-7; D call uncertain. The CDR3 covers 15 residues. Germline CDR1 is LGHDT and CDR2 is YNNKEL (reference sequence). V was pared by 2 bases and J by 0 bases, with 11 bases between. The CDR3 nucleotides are TGTGCCAGCAGCCAACGTTACGCCTACTCCTACGAGCAGTACTTC. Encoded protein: CASSQRYAYSYEQYF.

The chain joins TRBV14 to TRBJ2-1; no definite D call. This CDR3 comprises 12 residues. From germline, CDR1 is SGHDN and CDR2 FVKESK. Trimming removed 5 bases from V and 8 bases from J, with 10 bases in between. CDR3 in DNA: TGTGCCAGCAGCGACCCGCATGATGAGCAGTTCTTC. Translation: CASSDPHDEQFF.

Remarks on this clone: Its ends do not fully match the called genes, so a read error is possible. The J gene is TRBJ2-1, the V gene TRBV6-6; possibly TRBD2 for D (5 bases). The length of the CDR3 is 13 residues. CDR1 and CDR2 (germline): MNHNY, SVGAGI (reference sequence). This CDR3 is CASIYSSGSEQSF. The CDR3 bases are TGTGCCAGCATTTACTCGAGTGGGAGTGAGCAGTCCTTC.

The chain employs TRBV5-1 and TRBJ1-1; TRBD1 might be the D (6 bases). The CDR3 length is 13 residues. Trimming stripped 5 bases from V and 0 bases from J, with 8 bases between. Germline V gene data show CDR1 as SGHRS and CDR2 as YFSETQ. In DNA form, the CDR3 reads TGCGCCAGCAGTGGGGACATGAACACTGAAGCTTTCTTT. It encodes CASSGDMNTEAFF. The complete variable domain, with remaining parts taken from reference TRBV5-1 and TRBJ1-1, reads KAGVTQTPRYLIKTRGQQVTLSCSPISGHRSVSWYQQTPGQGLQFLFEYFSETQRNKGNFPGRFSGRQFSNSRSEMNVSTLELGDSALYLCASSGDMNTEAFFGQGTRLTVV.

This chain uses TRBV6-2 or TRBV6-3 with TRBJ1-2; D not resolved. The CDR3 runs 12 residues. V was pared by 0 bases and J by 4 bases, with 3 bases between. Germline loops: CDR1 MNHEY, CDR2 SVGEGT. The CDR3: CASSYSGYGYTF. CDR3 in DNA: TGTGCCAGCAGTTACTCCGGCTATGGCTACACCTTC.

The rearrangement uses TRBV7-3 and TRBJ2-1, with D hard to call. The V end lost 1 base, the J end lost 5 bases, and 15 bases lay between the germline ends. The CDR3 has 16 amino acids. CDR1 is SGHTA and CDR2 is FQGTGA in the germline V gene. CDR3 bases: TGTGCCAGCAGCTTAAGGTATGGCGGTTCACACAATGAGCAGTTCTTC. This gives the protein CASSLRYGGSHNEQFF.

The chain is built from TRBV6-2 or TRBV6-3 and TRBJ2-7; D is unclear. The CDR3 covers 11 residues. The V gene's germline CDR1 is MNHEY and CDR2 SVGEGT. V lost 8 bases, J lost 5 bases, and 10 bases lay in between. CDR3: CASSPLDEQYF. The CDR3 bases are TGTGCCAGCTCCCCGTTAGACGAGCAGTACTTC.

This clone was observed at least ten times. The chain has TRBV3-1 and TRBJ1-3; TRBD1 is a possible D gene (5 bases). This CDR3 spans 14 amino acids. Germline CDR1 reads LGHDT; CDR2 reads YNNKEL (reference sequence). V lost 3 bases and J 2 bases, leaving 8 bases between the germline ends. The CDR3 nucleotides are TGTGCCAGCAGCCAGCAGGGTACTGGAAACACCATATATTTT. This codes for CASSQQGTGNTIYF.

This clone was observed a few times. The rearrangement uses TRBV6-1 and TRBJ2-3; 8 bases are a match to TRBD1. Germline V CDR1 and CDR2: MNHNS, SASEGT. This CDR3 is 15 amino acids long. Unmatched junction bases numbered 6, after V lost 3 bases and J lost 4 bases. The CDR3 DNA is TGTGCCAGCAGTGACGGACAGGGTGATGCAGATACGCAGTATTTT. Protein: CASSDGQGDADTQYF.

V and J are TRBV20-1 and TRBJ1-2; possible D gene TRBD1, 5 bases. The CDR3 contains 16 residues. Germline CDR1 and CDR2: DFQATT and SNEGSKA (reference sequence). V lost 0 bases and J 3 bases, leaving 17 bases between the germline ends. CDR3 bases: TGCAGTGCTAGAGATAAGTGGAAGGGGTCTCACTATGGCTACACCTTC. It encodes CSARDKWKGSHYGYTF.

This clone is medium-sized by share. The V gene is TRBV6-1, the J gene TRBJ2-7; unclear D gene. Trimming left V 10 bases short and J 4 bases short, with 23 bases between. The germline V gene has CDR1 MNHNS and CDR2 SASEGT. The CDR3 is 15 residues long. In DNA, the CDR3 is TGTGCCACCAACAGAGGAGAATTCAACCGGTACGAGCAGTACTTC. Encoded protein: CATNRGEFNRYEQYF.

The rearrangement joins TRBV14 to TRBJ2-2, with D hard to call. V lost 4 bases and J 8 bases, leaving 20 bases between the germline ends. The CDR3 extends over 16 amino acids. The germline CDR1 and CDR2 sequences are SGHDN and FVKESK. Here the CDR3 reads CASSPALGLKTGELFF. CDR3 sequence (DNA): TGTGCCAGCAGCCCAGCTTTAGGGCTAAAGACAGGGGAGCTGTTTTTT.

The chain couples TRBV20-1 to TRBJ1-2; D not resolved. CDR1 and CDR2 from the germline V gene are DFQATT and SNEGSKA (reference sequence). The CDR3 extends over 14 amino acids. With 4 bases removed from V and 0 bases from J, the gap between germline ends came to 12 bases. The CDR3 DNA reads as TGCAGTGCTATAAAAAGAGGGACTAACTATGGCTACACCTTC. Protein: CSAIKRGTNYGYTF.

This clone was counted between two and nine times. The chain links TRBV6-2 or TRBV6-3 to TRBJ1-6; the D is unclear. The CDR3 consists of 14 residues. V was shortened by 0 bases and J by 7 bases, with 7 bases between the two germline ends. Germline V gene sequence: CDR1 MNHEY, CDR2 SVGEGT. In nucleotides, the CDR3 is TGTGCCAGCAGTTACTCGTGGCAGAATTCACCCCTCCACTTT. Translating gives CASSYSWQNSPLHF.

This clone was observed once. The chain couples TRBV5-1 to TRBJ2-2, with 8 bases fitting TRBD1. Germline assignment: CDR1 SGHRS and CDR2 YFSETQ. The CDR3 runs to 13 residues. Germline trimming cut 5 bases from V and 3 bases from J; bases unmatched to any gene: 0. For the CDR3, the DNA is TGCGCCAGCAGACAGGGGGACACCGGGGAGCTGTTTTTT. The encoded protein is CASRQGDTGELFF. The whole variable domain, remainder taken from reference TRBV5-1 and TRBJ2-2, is KAGVTQTPRYLIKTRGQQVTLSCSPISGHRSVSWYQQTPGQGLQFLFEYFSETQRNKGNFPGRFSGRQFSNSRSEMNVSTLELGDSALYLCASRQGDTGELFFGEGSRLTVL.

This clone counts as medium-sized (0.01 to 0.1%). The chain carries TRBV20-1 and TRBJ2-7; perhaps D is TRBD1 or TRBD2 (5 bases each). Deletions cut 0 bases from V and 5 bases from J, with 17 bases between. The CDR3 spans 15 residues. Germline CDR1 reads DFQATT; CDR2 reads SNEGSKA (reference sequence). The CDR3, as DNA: TGCAGTGCTAGAGATCCCGGGGCGATGGTGGACGAGCAGTACTTC. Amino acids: CSARDPGAMVDEQYF.